A selection of T cell receptor beta chains follows, all from one sample in a study of cytomegalovirus exposure and HLA in healthy donors. The assay was immunoSEQ multiplex PCR, and TCRdb's table has in-frame clones only and misses some. The sample includes fewer than 250,000 clones, roughly 80% seen only once; the top ten take 4.5% to 7%. The sample comprised PBMCs. The receptors were gathered from a woman aged 18-30 years in good health and CMV-seronegative. Both conserved end residues are part of each CDR3. D genes are given only for firm matches. The size entry is marked missing in some rows and otherwise reads once, few, many or a size class.

clone size	V gene	J gene	D gene	CDR3 protein	CDR3 DNA
.	TRBV7-2	TRBJ2-7	.	CASSFQSEQYF	TGTGCCAGCAGCTTTCAGTCCGAGCAGTACTTC
few	TRBV28	TRBJ2-5	TRBD1	CASGSPGQPTQYF	TGTGCCAGCGGAAGTCCGGGACAGCCAACCCAGTACTTC
.	TRBV15	TRBJ1-2	.	CATSREIQGYGYTF	TGTGCCACCAGCAGAGAAATTCAGGGTTATGGCTACACCTTC
.	TRBV6-5	TRBJ1-2	TRBD1	CASSMTGGSFGYTF	TGTGCCAGCAGTATGACAGGGGGGAGTTTTGGCTACACCTTC
.	TRBV19	TRBJ1-4	.	CASSMAGDNEKLFF	TGTGCCAGTAGTATGGCTGGGGACAATGAAAAACTGTTTTTT
.	TRBV28	TRBJ1-2	.	CASSLTGVRKNYGYTF	TGTGCCAGCAGTTTGACCGGGGTGAGAAAAAACTATGGCTACACCTTC
once	TRBV6-1	TRBJ2-7	TRBD2	CASMAPGLAFEQYF	TGTGCCAGCATGGCCCCGGGACTAGCTTTCGAGCAGTACTTC
.	TRBV6-5	TRBJ1-2	.	CASSYSKRGTSLYTF	TGTGCCAGCAGTTACTCCAAAAGGGGGACAAGTCTCTACACCTTC
.	TRBV4-1	TRBJ1-6	TRBD1	CASSQLRTGVSPLHF	TGCGCCAGCAGCCAGCTAAGGACAGGGGTCTCACCCCTCCACTTT
.	TRBV19	TRBJ2-3	.	CASSIPADTQYF	TGTGCCAGTAGTATTCCGGCAGATACGCAGTATTTT
.	TRBV5-6	TRBJ1-1	TRBD1	CASSFLTGTANTEAFF	TGTGCCAGCAGCTTCCTGACCGGGACAGCGAACACTGAAGCTTTCTTT
.	TRBV30	TRBJ1-2	.	CAWSPDRNYGYTF	TGTGCCTGGAGCCCGGACAGAAACTATGGCTACACCTTC
.	TRBV5-1	TRBJ2-1	TRBD2	CASSPTSGGTSSYNEQFF	TGCGCCAGCAGCCCGACTAGCGGGGGGACCAGCTCCTACAATGAGCAGTTCTTC
.	TRBV5-6	TRBJ2-5	.	CASSRSTGTRQETQYF	TGTGCCAGCAGCCGCAGCACCGGGACAAGACAAGAGACCCAGTACTTC
few	TRBV5-1	TRBJ1-1	.	CASSIREGEAFF	TGCGCCAGCAGCATCAGGGAAGGTGAAGCTTTCTTT
.	TRBV5-6	TRBJ2-2	TRBD1	CASSFLPGQDPTGELFF	TGTGCCAGCAGCTTCCTGCCGGGACAGGATCCCACCGGGGAGCTGTTTTTT
.	TRBV19	TRBJ1-6	TRBD1	CASSSRTGGYNSPLHF	TGTGCCAGTAGTTCCCGGACAGGGGGCTATAATTCACCCCTCCACTTT
.	TRBV9	TRBJ2-7	TRBD1	CASSIGTDYEQYF	TGTGCCAGCAGCATCGGGACAGACTACGAGCAGTACTTC
.	TRBV11-1	TRBJ2-1	TRBD1	CASSTRGLGVNEQFF	TGTGCCAGCAGCACCAGGGGGCTCGGGGTCAATGAGCAGTTCTTC
.	TRBV2	TRBJ2-7	TRBD2	CASSAPGGAKSYEQYF	TGTGCCAGCAGTGCTCCGGGGGGAGCGAAGTCCTACGAGCAGTACTTC
.	TRBV7-2	TRBJ2-7	.	CASSLGGMAYEQYF	TGTGCCAGCAGCTTAGGTGGCATGGCCTACGAGCAGTACTTC
.	TRBV2	TRBJ2-1	.	CATRNSGSYNEQFF	TGTGCCACTCGAAATAGCGGCTCCTACAATGAGCAGTTCTTC
.	TRBV9	TRBJ1-1	.	CASSPTGMNTEAFF	TGTGCCAGCAGCCCGACAGGCATGAACACTGAAGCTTTCTTT
few	TRBV19	TRBJ1-2	.	CASSSGGSGTEGYTF	TGTGCCAGTAGTTCCGGGGGTTCCGGGACCGAAGGCTACACCTTC
once	TRBV27	TRBJ1-2	.	CASSSGADYGYTF	TGTGCCAGCAGTTCGGGGGCGGACTATGGCTACACCTTC
.	TRBV29-1	TRBJ2-1	.	CSVDRATYNEQFF	TGCAGCGTTGATAGGGCTACCTACAATGAGCAGTTCTTC
.	TRBV2	TRBJ1-1	.	CASSVRTDGTEAFF	TGTGCCAGCAGTGTGAGGACAGATGGCACTGAAGCTTTCTTT
.	TRBV11-2	TRBJ1-2	TRBD1	CASSPGQGLYGYTF	TGTGCCAGCAGCCCCGGACAGGGTCTCTATGGCTACACCTTC
few	TRBV21-1	TRBJ1-2	.	CASSIGDRGYGYTF	TGTGCCAGCAGCATAGGGGACAGGGGGTATGGCTACACCTTC
.	TRBV5-1	TRBJ2-6	.	CASRWSSGANVLTF	TGCGCCAGCAGATGGAGCTCTGGGGCCAACGTCCTGACTTTC
.	TRBV18	TRBJ1-1	TRBD1	CASSLTDRATEAFF	TGTGCCAGCTCCCTCACGGACAGGGCTACTGAAGCTTTCTTT
.	TRBV28	TRBJ2-7	TRBD2	CASRFSGGPYEQYF	TGTGCCAGCAGATTCAGCGGGGGACCTTACGAGCAGTACTTC
.	TRBV30	TRBJ1-3	.	CAWRAATSGNTIYF	TGTGCCTGGAGAGCCGCTACCTCGGGAAACACCATATATTTT
few	TRBV2	TRBJ1-5	TRBD1	CASSETQGFNQPQHF	TGTGCCAGCAGTGAGACACAGGGGTTTAATCAGCCCCAGCATTTT
.	TRBV6-5	TRBJ1-1	.	CASSPTGGEAFF	TGTGCCAGTTCACCGACGGGAGGCGAAGCTTTCTTT
.	TRBV19	TRBJ2-1	.	CASSILSSGVNNEQFF	TGTGCCAGTAGTATATTGAGTAGCGGAGTAAACAATGAGCAGTTCTTC
.	TRBV2	TRBJ2-1	.	CASSIRLNNEQFF	TGTGCCAGCAGCATAAGGCTAAACAATGAGCAGTTCTTC
.	TRBV2	TRBJ2-7	.	CASSDEYSHYEQYF	TGTGCCAGCAGTGATGAGTACAGTCACTACGAGCAGTACTTC
.	TRBV18	TRBJ1-5	.	CASSPYGRLNQPQHF	TGTGCCAGCTCACCATACGGCAGGCTGAATCAGCCCCAGCATTTT
.	TRBV9	TRBJ1-1	.	CASSVASGLNTEAFF	TGTGCCAGCAGCGTAGCTTCTGGTCTGAACACTGAAGCTTTCTTT
.	TRBV27	TRBJ1-5	.	CASSLVGRGPKQPQHF	TGTGCCAGCAGTTTAGTGGGCAGGGGTCCAAAACAGCCCCAGCATTTT
.	TRBV6-6	TRBJ2-7	.	CASSSRTDSYEQYF	TGTGCCAGCAGTTCACGGACAGACTCCTACGAGCAGTACTTC
.	TRBV7-9	TRBJ2-1	TRBD1	CASSTYRGPRGEQFF	TGTGCCAGCAGCACCTACAGGGGGCCGAGAGGTGAGCAGTTCTTC
.	TRBV2	TRBJ1-2	.	CATPSGTGLRDYGYTF	TGTGCCACTCCGAGCGGCACAGGGCTAAGGGACTATGGCTACACCTTC
.	TRBV7-2	TRBJ1-6	.	CASSPGTTVDNSPLHF	TGTGCCAGCAGCCCCGGGACTACAGTCGATAATTCACCCCTCCACTTT
.	TRBV6-6	TRBJ2-7	TRBD1	CASMASGQGYEQYF	TGTGCCAGCATGGCCAGTGGACAGGGCTACGAGCAGTACTTC
.	TRBV25-1	TRBJ1-3	.	CASSEWDGGSGNTIYF	TGTGCCAGCAGTGAATGGGATGGAGGGTCTGGAAACACCATATATTTT
.	TRBV18	TRBJ2-7	.	CASSPETGTSYEQYF	TGTGCCAGCTCACCCGAAACAGGGACCTCCTACGAGCAGTACTTC
.	TRBV9	TRBJ2-3	.	CASSVVDGSTQYF	TGTGCCAGCAGCGTAGTGGACGGGAGTACGCAGTATTTT
.	TRBV6-1	TRBJ2-7	.	CASSEVQGAYEQYF	TGTGCCAGCAGTGAGGTCCAAGGGGCCTACGAGCAGTACTTC